This TCR beta chain stems from a study of CD8 T cells in ankylosing spondylitis. Notes on the study in general: Within ankylosing spondylitis blood, a TCR beta motif made up of eight or nine highly homologous variants appeared to be characteristic.

CDR3 size: 16 residues. Trimming pared 3 bases from V and 0 bases from J, leaving 11 bases between. Germline CDR1 and CDR2: KGHDR and SFDVKD. From the 5' RACE reads, TCRdb called clonotypes with MiXCR, one entry per CDR3 protein. The sample gives around 91,000 distinct CDR3 sequences, 9% of which show up once; 25% to 35% is in the top ten. The table lists this clonotype with many counts. Antigen specificity is unknown. Sequencing used blood, either unsorted or a sorted T cell fraction (not recorded which). This clonotype was obtained from a male donor with ankylosing spondylitis. This rearrangement joins TRBV24-1 to TRBJ2-1; D may be TRBD2 (5 bases). The CDR3 sequence: CATSDHSASSYNEQFF. CDR3 DNA sequence: TGTGCCACCAGTGATCATAGCGCAAGCTCCTACAATGAGCAGTTCTTC.